This T cell receptor beta chain was sequenced in a study of T cell responses to AZD1222 COVID-19 vaccine. On the study more broadly: Combined were second doses at about 4 or about 12 weeks.

Notes on the study in general: Targets within unmutated variant regions were reportedly found for nearly half of spike-specific TCRs.

Data came from immunoSEQ multiplex PCR; TCRdb stores just in-frame clones and leaves some out. Seen here are roughly 100,000 clones, 70% to 90% observed once, and the top ten hold 5%. Comment on this clone: Its target is unknown.

This CDR3 is 14 amino acids long. The germline gives CDR1 SGHRS, CDR2 YFSETQ. V dropped 0 bases and J dropped 5 bases, with 11 bases sitting between them. The sequence came from an adult in good health. V is TRBV5-1 and J is TRBJ1-1; D remains ambiguous. The material sequenced was peripheral blood, taken on day 0 of AZD1222 vaccination. The CDR3 DNA sequence: TGCGCCAGCAGCTTGGAAGGTGAAGGGACTGAAGCTTTCTTT. Its translation is CASSLEGEGTEAFF. The variable domain in full, completed from reference TRBV5-1 and TRBJ1-1, reads KAGVTQTPRYLIKTRGQQVTLSCSPISGHRSVSWYQQTPGQGLQFLFEYFSETQRNKGNFPGRFSGRQFSNSRSEMNVSTLELGDSALYLCASSLEGEGTEAFFGQGTRLTVV.